One TCR beta chain is described in this entry. The sample belongs to a study of blood T cell repertoires in COVID-19. Assay: immunoSEQ multiplex PCR; the TCRdb copy retains only in-frame clones and omits some. The sample lists under 80,000 clones, about 86% occurring once. Germline CDR1 is SGHDT and CDR2 is YYEEEE. This CDR3 is 13 amino acids long. Unmatched junction bases numbered 7, after V lost 3 bases and J lost 9 bases. The receptor was derived from a man in his sixties or seventies with active COVID-19. The specimen was peripheral blood. The J gene is TRBJ2-7, the V gene TRBV5-6; TRBD1 matches at 9 bases. As DNA, the CDR3 is TGTGCCAGCAGCTGGGACAGGGCTAAGGGGCAGTACTTC. It encodes CASSWDRAKGQYF. The entire variable domain, with the rest obtained from reference TRBV5-6 and TRBJ2-7, is as follows: DAGVTQSPTHLIKTRGQQVTLRCSPKSGHDTVSWYQQALGQGPQFIFQYYEEEERQRGNFPDRFSGHQFPNYSSELNVNALLLGDSALYLCASSWDRAKGQYFGPGTRLTVT.